This T cell receptor (beta chain) comes out of a study of cytomegalovirus exposure and HLA in healthy donors. Germline assignment: CDR1 SGDLS and CDR2 YYNGEE. The CDR3 runs to 16 residues. J lost 9 bases, V lost 4 bases, and 16 bases had no gene match. The PCR contained 60 Vbeta and 13 Jbeta primers. Produced via immunoSEQ multiplex PCR; TCRdb's table is partial and in-frame only. Of about 120,000 clones in the sample, around 80% were seen once. The chain joins TRBV9 to TRBJ1-2; TRBD1 aligns across 9 bases. The sequence came from a man aged 45 to 65 in good health and CMV-seronegative. The sample was PBMCs. The CDR3 loop reads CASSPRNRGPDLSYTF. Written as DNA, the CDR3 is TGTGCCAGCAGCCCCCGGAACAGGGGGCCGGATTTGAGCTACACCTTC.